The T cell receptor (beta chain) described here comes from a study of blood T cell repertoires in COVID-19. On the study more broadly: COVID-19 samples collected from the United States, Italy and Spain covered acute and convalescent phases.

Researchers sorted participants into cohorts using their self-reported clinical history. Those designated as exposed participants met a COVID-19 case within 2 weeks before study entry. Trimming took 6 bases from V and 5 from J, leaving 20 bases between them. Germline V gene data show CDR1 as LNHDA and CDR2 as SQIVND (reference sequence). The length of the CDR3 is 15 residues. Repertoires were generated with immunoSEQ multiplex PCR, while TCRdb's copy carries only in-frame clones and drops some. The sample contains over 250,000 clones, 82% of which appear only once. Specimen: PBMCs or T cells enriched from blood (not recorded which). This receptor was taken from a man aged 35 to 55 who had been exposed to COVID-19. This chain links TRBV19 with TRBJ2-7, with a tentative D call TRBD2 (6 bases). The CDR3 reads CASRYTGPGVNEQYF. The CDR3 DNA reads TGTGCCAGTAGATACACCGGCCCGGGGGTCAACGAGCAGTACTTC.